This T cell receptor beta chain was sequenced for a study of identical twins. A single record per CDR3 protein comes from TCRdb applying MiXCR to the 5' RACE reads. The sample carries 430,000 or so distinct CDR3 sequences, 20% to 25% recorded once. Trimming stripped 0 bases from V and 4 bases from J, with 15 bases between. The CDR3 consists of 15 residues. The germline V gene has CDR1 DFQATT and CDR2 SNEGSKA (reference sequence). Another study also made use of these data, one on T cells expressing NK-cell markers. From that report: Dominant NKG2C+ clonotypes accounted for about 1.0-8% of CD8+ T cells in about six donors. For four donors, these clonotypes were likewise the leading ones in the CD3+CD56-NKG2C+ fraction.

The genes are TRBV20-1 and TRBJ2-5; tentative D call: TRBD2 (5 bases). The origin of this receptor is a woman under 30 in good health. Sequencing was performed on CD4+ T cells sorted from blood. This chain's CDR3 is CSARDQSPEGETQYF. For the CDR3, the DNA is TGCAGTGCTAGAGATCAATCCCCCGAGGGAGAGACCCAGTACTTC.